There are many counts of the clone carrying this T cell receptor beta chain. Its antigen is not identified. The data are from a study of T cells in Graves' hyperthyroidism and ophthalmopathy. CDR1 DFQATT and CDR2 SNEGSKA come from the germline V gene (reference sequence). The CDR3 covers 14 residues. Germline trimming cut 5 bases from V and 2 bases from J; bases unmatched to any gene: 7. The study left out patients who had uncontrolled infection, other autoimmune disease, pregnancy or lactation. Using RNA transcripts as the source, TCR beta CDR3 regions were amplified. The HTBI primer set served for first-round RT-PCR of the TCR CDR3. MiXCR, run by TCRdb on the multiplex PCR reads, gives a single entry per CDR3 protein. The table lists 350,000 or so distinct CDR3 sequences, roughly a sixth of them singletons, with roughly 35% in the top ten. General study points: Ophthalmopathy and stable hyperthyroidism were told apart by a 13 V-J model. A median 6.5 months before onset, the model predicted ophthalmopathy.

Sequencing used blood. This TCR was recovered from a woman aged 25 to 39 with Graves' hyperthyroidism that later progressed to Graves' ophthalmopathy. The V gene is TRBV20-1, the J gene TRBJ2-7, with TRBD2 identical over 9 bases. The CDR3: CSAAGTSTTYEQYF. CDR3 in DNA: TGCAGTGCTGCCGGGACTAGCACTACCTACGAGCAGTACTTC.